This T cell receptor (beta chain) comes out of a study of lymphopenia after photon versus proton radiotherapy. Study-level points and caveats: Photon-treated patients lost naive T cells and TCR diversity; proton-treated stayed stable.

Concerning this clone: Its antigen is as yet unknown.

The CDR3 extends over 15 amino acids. Trimming took 6 bases from V and 3 from J, leaving 18 bases between them. In germline, CDR1 is MNHEY, CDR2 SMNVEV (reference sequence). Here immunoSEQ multiplex PCR was the method, and the copy in TCRdb shows in-frame clones only, minus some. The sample includes tens of thousands of clones, approximately 84% of them seen just once. The origin of this receptor is a man in his fifties or sixties with pancreatic cancer. The input for sequencing was peripheral blood, taken from a patient treated with proton-based radiotherapy. This chain joins TRBV27 and TRBJ2-7, with D maybe TRBD1 (5 bases). DNA of the CDR3: TGTGCCAGCAGGCGAGCCAGGGTTGGGGACTACGAGCAGTACTTC. Protein: CASRRARVGDYEQYF.